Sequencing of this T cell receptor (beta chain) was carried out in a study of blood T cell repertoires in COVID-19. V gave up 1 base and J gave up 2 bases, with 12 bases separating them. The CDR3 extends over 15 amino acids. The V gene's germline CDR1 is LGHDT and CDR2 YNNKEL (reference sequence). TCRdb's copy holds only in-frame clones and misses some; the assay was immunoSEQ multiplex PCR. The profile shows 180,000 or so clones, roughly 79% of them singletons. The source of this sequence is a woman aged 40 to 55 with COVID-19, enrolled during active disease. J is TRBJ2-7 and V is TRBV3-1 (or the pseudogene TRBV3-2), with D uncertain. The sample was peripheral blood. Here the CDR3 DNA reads TGTGCCAGCAGCCAAGTTCCCCGCGTCACCTACGAGCAGTACTTC. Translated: CASSQVPRVTYEQYF.